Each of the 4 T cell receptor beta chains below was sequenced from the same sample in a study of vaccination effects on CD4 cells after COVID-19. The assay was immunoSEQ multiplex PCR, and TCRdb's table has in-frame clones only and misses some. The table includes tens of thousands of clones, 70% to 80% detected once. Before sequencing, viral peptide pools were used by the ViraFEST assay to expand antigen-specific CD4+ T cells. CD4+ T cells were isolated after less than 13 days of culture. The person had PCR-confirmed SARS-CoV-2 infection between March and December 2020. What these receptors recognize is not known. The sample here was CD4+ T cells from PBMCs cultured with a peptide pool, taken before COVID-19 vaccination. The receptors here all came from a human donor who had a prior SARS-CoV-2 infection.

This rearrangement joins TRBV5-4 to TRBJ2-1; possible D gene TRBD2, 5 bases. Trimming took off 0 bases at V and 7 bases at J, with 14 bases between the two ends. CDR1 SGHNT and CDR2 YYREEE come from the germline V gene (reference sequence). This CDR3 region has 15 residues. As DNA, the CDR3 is TGTGCCAGCAGCTTGGGTGGACGTGGGGAGAATGAGCAGTTCTTC. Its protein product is CASSLGGRGENEQFF.

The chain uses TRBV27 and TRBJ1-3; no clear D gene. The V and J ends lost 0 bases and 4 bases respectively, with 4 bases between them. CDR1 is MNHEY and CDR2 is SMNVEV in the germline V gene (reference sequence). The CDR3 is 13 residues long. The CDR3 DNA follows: TGTGCCAGCAGTTTATCGCGGGGAAACACCATATATTTT. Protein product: CASSLSRGNTIYF.

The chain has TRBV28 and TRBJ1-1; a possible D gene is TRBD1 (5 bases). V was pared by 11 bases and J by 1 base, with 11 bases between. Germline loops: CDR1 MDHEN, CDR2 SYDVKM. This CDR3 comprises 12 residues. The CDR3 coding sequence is TGTGCCTCCCTCGGGGGGAACACTGAAGCTTTCTTT. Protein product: CASLGGNTEAFF.

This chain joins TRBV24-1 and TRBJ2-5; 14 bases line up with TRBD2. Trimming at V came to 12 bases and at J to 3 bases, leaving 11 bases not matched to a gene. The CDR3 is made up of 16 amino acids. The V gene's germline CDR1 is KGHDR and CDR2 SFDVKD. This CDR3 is CAVKGPGLAGEETQYF. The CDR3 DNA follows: TGTGCCGTCAAGGGACCGGGACTAGCGGGAGAAGAGACCCAGTACTTC.